The entry that follows covers one T cell receptor (beta chain) sequence. What it recognizes is unknown. The CDR3 sequence is 16 residues long. Trimming stripped 1 base from V and 4 bases from J, with 12 bases between. The sample originates from a study of OX40 agonist ivuxolimab in advanced cancers. The repertoire was sequenced with immunoSEQ multiplex PCR; TCRdb's copy has only in-frame clones and lacks some. Of under 80,000 clones listed, just over 85% are singletons. Notes on the study in general: On average, a greater number of expanded clones characterised CD8+ T cells relative to CD4+.

The sample here was CD4+ or CD8+ T cells sorted from blood, taken in a trial of the OX40 agonist ivuxolimab. The sequence came from an adult with an advanced solid tumor such as melanoma, head and neck, liver or kidney cancer. This chain connects TRBV5-3 to TRBJ2-6; TRBD2 might be the D (5 bases). TRBV5-3 is reported as an ORF; its role is uncertain. The CDR3 region is CARSLPGGPGANVLTF. The CDR3 coding sequence is TGTGCCAGAAGCTTGCCAGGAGGCCCAGGGGCCAACGTCCTGACTTTC.